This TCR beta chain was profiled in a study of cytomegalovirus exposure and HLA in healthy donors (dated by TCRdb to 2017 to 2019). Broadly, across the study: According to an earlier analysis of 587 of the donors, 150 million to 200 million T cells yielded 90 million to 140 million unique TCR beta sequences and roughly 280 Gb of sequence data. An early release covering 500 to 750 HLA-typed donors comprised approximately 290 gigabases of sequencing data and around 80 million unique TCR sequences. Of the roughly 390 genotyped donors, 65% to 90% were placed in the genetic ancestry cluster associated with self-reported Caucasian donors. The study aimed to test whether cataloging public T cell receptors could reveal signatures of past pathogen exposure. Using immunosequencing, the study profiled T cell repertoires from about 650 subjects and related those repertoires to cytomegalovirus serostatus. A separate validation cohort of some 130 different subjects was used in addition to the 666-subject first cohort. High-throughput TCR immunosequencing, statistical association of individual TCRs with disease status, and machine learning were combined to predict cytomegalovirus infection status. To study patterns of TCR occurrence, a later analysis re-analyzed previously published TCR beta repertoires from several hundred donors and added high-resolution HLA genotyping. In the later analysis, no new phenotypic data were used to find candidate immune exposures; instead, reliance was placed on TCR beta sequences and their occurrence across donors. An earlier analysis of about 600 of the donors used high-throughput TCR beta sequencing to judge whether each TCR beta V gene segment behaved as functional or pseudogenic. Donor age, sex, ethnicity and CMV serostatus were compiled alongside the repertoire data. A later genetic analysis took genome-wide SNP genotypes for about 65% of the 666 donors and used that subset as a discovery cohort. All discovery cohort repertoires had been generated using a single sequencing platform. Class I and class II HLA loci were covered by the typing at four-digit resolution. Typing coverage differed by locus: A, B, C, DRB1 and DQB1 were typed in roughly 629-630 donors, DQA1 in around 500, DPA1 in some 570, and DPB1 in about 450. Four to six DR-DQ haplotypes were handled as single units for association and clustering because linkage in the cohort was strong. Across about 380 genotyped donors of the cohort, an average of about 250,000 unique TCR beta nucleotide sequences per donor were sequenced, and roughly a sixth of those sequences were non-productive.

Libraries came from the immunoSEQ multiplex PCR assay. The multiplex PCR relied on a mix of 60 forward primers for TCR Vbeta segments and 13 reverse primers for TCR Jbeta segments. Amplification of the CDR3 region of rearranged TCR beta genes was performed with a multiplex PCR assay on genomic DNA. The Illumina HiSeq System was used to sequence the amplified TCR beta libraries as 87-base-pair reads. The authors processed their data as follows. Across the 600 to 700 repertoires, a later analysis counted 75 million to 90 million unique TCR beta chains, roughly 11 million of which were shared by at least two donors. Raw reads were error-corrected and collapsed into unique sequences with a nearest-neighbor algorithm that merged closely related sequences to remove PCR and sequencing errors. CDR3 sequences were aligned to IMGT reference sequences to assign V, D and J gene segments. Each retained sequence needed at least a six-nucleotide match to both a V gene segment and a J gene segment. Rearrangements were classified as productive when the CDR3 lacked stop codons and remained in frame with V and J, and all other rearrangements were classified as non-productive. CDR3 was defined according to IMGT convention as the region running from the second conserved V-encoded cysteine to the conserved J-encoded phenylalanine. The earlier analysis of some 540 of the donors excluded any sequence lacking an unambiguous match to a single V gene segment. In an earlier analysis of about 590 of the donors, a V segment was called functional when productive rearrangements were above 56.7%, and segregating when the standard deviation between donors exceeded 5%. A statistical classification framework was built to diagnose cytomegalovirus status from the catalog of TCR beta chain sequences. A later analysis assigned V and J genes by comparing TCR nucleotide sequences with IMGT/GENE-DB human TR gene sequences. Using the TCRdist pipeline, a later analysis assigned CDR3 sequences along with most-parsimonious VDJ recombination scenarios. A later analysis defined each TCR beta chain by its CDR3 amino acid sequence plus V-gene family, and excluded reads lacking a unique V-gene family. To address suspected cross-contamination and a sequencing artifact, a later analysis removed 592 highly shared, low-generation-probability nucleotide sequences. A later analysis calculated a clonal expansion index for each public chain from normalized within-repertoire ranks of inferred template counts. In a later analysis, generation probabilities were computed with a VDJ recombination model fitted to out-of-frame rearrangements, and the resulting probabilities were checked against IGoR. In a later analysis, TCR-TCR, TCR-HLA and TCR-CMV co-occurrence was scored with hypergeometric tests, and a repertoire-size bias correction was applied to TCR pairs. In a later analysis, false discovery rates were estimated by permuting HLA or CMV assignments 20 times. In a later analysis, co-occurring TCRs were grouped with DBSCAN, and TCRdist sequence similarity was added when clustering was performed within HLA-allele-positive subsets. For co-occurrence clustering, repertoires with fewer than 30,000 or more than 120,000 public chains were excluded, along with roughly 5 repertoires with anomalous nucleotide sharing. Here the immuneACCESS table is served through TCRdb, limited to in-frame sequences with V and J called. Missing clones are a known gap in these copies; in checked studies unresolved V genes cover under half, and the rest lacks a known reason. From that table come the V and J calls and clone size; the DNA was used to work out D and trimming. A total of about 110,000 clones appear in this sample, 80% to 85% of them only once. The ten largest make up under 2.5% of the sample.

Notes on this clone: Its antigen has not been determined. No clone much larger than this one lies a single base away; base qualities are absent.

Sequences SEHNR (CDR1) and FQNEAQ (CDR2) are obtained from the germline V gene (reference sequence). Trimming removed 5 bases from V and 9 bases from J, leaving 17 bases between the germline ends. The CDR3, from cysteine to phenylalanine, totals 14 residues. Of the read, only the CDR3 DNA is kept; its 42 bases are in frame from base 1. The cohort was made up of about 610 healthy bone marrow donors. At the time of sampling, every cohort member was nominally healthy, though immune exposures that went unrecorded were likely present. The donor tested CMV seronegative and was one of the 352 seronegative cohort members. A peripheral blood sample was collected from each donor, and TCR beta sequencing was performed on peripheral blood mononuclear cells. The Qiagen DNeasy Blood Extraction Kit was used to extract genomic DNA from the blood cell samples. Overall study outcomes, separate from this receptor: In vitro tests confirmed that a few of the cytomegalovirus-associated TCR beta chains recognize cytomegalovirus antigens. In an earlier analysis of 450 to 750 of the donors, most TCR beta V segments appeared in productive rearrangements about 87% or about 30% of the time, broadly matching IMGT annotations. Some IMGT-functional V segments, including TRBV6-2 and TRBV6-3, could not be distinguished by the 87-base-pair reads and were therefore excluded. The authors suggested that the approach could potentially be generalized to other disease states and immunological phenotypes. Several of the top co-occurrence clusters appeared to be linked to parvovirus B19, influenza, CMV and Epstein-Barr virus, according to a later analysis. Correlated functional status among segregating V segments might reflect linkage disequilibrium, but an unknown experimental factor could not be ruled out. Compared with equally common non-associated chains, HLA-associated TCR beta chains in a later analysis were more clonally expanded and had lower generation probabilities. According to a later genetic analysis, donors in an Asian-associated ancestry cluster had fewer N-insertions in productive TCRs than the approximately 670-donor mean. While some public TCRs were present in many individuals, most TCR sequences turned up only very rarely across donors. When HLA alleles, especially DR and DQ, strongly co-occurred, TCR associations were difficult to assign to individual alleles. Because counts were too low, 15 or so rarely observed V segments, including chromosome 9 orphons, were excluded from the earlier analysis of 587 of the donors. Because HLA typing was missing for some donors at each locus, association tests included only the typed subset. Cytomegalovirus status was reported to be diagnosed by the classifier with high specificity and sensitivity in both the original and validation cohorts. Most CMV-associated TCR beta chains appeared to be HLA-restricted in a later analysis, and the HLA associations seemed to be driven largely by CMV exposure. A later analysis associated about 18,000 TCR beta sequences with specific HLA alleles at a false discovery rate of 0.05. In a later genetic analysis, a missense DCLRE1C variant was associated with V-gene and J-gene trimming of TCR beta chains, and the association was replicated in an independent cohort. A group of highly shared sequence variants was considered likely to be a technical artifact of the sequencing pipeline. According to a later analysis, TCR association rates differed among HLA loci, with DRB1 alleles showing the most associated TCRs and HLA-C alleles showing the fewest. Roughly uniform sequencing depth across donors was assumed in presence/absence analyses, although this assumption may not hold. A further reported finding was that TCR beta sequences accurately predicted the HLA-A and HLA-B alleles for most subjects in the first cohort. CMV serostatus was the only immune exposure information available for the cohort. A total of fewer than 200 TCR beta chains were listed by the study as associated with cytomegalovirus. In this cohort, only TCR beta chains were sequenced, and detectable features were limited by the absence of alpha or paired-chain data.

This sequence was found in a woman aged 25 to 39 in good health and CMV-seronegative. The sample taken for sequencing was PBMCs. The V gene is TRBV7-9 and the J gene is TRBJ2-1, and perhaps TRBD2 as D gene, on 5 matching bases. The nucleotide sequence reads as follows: TGTGCCAGCAGCCTGGACTTTCTGGGCGCTGAGCAGTTCTTC. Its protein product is CASSLDFLGAEQFF. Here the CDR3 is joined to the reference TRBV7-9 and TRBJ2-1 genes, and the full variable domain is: DTGVSQNPRHKITKRGQNVTFRCDPISEHNRLYWYRQTLGQGPEFLTYFQNEAQLEKSRLLSDRFSAERPKGSFSTLEIQRTEQGDSAMYLCASSLDFLGAEQFFGPGTRLTVL.